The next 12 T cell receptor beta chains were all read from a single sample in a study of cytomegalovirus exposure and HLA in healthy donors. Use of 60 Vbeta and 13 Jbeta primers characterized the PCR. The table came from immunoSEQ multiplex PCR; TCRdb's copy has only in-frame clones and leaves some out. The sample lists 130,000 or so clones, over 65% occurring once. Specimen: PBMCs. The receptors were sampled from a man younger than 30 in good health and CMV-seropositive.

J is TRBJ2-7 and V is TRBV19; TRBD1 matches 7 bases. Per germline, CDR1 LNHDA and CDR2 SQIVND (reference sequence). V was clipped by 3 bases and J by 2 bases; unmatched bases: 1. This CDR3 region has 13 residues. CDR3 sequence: CASSITGAYEQYF. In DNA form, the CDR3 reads TGTGCCAGTAGTATTACAGGGGCCTACGAGCAGTACTTC.

The CDR3 spells CASSFGETQYF. DNA of the CDR3: TGTGCCAGCAGCTTCGGGGAGACCCAGTACTTC. The genes are TRBV5-4 and TRBJ2-5; no firm D call. The germline CDR1 and CDR2 sequences are SGHNT and YYREEE (reference sequence). V was trimmed by 2 bases and J by 5 bases, leaving 4 bases between them. This CDR3 has 11 residues.

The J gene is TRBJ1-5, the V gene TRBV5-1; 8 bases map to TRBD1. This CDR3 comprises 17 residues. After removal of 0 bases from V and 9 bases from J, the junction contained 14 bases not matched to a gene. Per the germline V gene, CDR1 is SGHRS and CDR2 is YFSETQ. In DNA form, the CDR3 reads TGCGCCAGCAGCTTGGAACCTCCTGGACAGGGAGTAAGGCCCCAGCATTTT. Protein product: CASSLEPPGQGVRPQHF.

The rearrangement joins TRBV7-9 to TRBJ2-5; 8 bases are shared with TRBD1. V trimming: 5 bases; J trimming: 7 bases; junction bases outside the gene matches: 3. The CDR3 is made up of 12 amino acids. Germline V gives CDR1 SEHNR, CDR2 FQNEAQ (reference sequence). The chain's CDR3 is CASSQQGVTQYF. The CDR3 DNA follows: TGTGCCAGCAGCCAACAGGGGGTGACCCAGTACTTC.

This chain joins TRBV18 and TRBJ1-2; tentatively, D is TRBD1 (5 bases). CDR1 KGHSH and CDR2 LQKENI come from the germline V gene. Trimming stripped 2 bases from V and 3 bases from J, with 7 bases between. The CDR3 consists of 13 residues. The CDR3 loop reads CASSPGGDYGYTF. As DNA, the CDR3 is TGTGCCAGCTCACCAGGGGGGGACTATGGCTACACCTTC.

The CDR3 reads CASSSGRATGELFF. CDR3 coding DNA: TGTGCCAGCAGTTCGGGGAGAGCCACCGGGGAGCTGTTTTTT. This chain joins TRBV6-4 and TRBJ2-2; maybe TRBD2 (5 bases). CDR3 length equals 14 residues. Per germline, CDR1 MRHNA and CDR2 SNTAGT. V dropped 5 bases and J dropped 4 bases, with 11 bases sitting between them.

CDR3: CATSGAYEQYF. CDR3 DNA: TGTGCGACTAGCGGTGCCTACGAGCAGTACTTC. The chain has TRBV19 and TRBJ2-7, with TRBD2 matching over 9 bases. Germline values: CDR1 LNHDA, CDR2 SQIVND (reference sequence). CDR3 length: 11 residues.

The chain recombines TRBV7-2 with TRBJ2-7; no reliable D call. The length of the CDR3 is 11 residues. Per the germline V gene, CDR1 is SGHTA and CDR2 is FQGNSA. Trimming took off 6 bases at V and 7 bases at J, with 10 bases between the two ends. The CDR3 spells CASSSRWEQYF. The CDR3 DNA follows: TGTGCCAGCAGTTCGCGGTGGGAGCAGTACTTC.

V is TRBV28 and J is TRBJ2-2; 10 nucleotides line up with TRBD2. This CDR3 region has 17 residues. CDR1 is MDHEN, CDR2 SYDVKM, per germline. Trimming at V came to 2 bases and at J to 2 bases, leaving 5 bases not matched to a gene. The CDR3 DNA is TGTGCCAGCAGTTTAAGGAGGACTAGCGGCAACACCGGGGAGCTGTTTTTT. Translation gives CASSLRRTSGNTGELFF.

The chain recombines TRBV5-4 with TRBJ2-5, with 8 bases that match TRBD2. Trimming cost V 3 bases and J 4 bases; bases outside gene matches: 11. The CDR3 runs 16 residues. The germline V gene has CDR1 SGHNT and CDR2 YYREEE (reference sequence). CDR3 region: CASSSPGLGLVETQYF. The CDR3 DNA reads TGTGCCAGCAGCTCACCGGGACTAGGCTTGGTAGAGACCCAGTACTTC.

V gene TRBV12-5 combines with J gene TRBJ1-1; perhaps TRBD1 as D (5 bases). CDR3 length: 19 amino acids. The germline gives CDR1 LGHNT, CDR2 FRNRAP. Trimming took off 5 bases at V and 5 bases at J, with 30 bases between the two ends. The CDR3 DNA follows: TGTGCTAGTGGTCGGGGGGTGGGGGTTGACGGGGGACTGGGGACTGAAGCTTTCTTT. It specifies CASGRGVGVDGGLGTEAFF.

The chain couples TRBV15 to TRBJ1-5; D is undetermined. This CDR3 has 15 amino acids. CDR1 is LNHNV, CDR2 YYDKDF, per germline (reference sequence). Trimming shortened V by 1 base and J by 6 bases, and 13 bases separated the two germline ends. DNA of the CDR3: TGTGCCACCAGCAGAGGCCCTCCGGGAGGTCAGCCCCAGCATTTT. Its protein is CATSRGPPGGQPQHF.